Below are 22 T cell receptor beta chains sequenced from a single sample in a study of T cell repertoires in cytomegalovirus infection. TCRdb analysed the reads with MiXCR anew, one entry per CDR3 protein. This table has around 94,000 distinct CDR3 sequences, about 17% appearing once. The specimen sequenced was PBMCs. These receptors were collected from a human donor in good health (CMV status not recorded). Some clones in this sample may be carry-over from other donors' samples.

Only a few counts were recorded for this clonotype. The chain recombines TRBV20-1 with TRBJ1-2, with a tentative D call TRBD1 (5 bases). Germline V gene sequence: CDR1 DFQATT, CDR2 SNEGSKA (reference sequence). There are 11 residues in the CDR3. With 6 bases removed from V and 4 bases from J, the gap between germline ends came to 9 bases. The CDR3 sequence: CSAPQGYGYTF. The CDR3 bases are TGCAGTGCCCCCCAGGGCTATGGCTACACCTTC.

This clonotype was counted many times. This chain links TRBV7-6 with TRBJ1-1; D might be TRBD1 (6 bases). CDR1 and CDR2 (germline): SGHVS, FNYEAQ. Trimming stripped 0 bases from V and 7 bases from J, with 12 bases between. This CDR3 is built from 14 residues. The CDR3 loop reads CASSLAGGLVEAFF. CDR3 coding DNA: TGTGCCAGCAGCTTAGCAGGGGGATTAGTTGAAGCTTTCTTT.

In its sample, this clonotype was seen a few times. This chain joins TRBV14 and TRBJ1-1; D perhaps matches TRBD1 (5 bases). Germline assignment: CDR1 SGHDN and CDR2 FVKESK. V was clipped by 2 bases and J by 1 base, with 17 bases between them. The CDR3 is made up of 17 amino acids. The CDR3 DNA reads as TGTGCCAGCAGCCAACTCAAGGGGAGAGGGGCGAACACTGAAGCTTTCTTT. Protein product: CASSQLKGRGANTEAFF.

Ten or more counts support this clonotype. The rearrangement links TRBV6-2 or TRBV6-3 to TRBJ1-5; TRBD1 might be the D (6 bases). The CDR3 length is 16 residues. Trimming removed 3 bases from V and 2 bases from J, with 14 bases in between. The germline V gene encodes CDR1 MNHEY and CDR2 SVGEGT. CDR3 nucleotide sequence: TGTGCCAGCAGTTATGGCTCGGGGGGCGGCAATCAGCCCCAGCATTTT. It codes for CASSYGSGGGNQPQHF.

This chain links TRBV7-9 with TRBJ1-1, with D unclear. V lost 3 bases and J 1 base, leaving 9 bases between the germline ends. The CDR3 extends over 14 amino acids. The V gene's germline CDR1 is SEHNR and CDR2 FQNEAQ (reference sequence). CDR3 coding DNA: TGTGCCAGCAGCTTTGAGGGATCGAACACTGAAGCTTTCTTT. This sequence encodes CASSFEGSNTEAFF.

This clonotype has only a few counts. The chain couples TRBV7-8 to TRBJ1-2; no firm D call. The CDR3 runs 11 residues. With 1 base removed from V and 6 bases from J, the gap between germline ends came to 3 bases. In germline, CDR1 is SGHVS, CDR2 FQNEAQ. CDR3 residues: CASSLGDGYTF. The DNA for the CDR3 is TGTGCCAGCAGCTTAGGGGATGGCTACACCTTC.

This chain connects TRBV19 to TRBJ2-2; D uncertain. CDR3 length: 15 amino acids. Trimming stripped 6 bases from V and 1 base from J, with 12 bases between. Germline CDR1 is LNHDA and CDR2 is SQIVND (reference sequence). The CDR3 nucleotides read TGTGCCAGTAGACCTGGGGTAGGGAACACCGGGGAGCTGTTTTTT. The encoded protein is CASRPGVGNTGELFF.

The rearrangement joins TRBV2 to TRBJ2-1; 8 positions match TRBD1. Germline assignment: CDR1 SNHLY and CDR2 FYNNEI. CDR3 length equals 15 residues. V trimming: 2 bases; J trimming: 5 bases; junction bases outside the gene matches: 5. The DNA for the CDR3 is TGTGCCAGCAGTGAAACTCCGGGACAGGACAATGAGCAGTTCTTC. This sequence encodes CASSETPGQDNEQFF.

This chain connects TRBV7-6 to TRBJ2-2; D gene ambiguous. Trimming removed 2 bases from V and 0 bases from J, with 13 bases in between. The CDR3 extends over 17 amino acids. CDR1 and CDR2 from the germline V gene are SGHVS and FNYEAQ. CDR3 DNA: TGTGCCAGCAGCTTACCGTTCGGCAACTCGAACACCGGGGAGCTGTTTTTT. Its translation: CASSLPFGNSNTGELFF.

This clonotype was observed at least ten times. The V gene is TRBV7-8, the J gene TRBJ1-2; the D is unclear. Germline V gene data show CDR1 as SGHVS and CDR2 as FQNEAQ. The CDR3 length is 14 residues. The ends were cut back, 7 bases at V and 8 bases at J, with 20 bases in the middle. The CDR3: CASTPQALGGGYTF. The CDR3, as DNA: TGTGCCAGCACCCCCCAGGCCCTCGGTGGGGGCTACACCTTC.

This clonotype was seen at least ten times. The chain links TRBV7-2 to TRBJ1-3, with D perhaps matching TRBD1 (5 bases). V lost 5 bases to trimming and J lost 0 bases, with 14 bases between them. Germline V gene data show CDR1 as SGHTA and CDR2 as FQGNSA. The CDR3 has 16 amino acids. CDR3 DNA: TGTGCCAGCAGCCCCTCGGCAGGGAACTCTGGAAACACCATATATTTT. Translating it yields CASSPSAGNSGNTIYF. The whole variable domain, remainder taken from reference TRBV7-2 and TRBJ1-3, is GAGVSQSPSNKVTEKGKDVELRCDPISGHTALYWYRQSLGQGLEFLIYFQGNSAPDKSGLPSDRFSAERTGGSVSTLTIQRTQQEDSAVYLCASSPSAGNSGNTIYFGEGSWLTVV.

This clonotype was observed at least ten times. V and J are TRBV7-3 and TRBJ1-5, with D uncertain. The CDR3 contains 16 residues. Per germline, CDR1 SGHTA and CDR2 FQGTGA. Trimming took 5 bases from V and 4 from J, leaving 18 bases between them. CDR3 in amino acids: CASSLQVKATNQPQHF. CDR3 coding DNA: TGTGCCAGCAGCCTTCAGGTCAAGGCCACTAATCAGCCCCAGCATTTT. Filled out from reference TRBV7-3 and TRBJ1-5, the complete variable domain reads GAGVSQTPSNKVTEKGKYVELRCDPISGHTALYWYRQSLGQGPEFLIYFQGTGAADDSGLPNDRFFAVRPEGSVSTLKIQRTERGDSAVYLCASSLQVKATNQPQHFGDGTRLSIL.

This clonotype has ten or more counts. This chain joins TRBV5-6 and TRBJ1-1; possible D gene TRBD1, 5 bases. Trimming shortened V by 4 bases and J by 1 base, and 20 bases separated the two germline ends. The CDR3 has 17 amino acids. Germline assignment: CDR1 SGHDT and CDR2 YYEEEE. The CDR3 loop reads CASSPWRRGRGNTEAFF. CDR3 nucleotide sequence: TGTGCCAGCAGCCCGTGGCGTAGGGGACGAGGGAACACTGAAGCTTTCTTT.

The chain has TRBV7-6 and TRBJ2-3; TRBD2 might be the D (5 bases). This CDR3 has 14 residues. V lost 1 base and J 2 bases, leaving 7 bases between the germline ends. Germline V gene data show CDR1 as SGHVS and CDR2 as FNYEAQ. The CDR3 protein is CASSLGGATDTQYF. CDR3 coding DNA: TGTGCCAGCAGCTTAGGGGGAGCCACAGATACGCAGTATTTT.

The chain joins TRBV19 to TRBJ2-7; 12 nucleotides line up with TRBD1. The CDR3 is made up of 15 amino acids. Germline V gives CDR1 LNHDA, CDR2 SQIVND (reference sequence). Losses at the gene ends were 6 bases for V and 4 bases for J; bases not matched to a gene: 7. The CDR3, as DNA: TGTGCCAGTAGCACCGGGACAGGGGGCTGGTACGAGCAGTACTTC. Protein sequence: CASSTGTGGWYEQYF. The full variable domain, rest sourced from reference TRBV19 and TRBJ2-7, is DGGITQSPKYLFRKEGQNVTLSCEQNLNHDAMYWYRQDPGQGLRLIYYSQIVNDFQKGDIAEGYSVSREKKESFPLTVTSAQKNPTAFYLCASSTGTGGWYEQYFGPGTRLTVT.

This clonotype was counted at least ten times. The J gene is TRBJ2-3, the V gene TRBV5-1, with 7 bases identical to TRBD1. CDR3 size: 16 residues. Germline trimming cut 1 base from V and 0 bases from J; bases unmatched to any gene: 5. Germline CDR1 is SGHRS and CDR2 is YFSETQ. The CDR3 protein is CASSLNRQGSTDTQYF. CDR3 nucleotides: TGCGCCAGCAGCTTGAACCGACAGGGAAGCACAGATACGCAGTATTTT.

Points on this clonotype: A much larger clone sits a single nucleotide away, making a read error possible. In DNA form, the CDR3 reads TGTGCCAGCAGTATTACTCGGGTCGGCGAGCAGTACTTC. Translation gives CASSITRVGEQYF. The chain uses TRBV2 and TRBJ2-7; D unclear. Germline V gene lookup returns CDR1 SNHLY and CDR2 FYNNEI. There are 13 residues in the CDR3. V dropped 5 bases and J dropped 6 bases, with 14 bases sitting between them.

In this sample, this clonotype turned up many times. The CDR3 sequence is CASRNRDRENIQYF. The CDR3 nucleotides read TGTGCCAGCAGGAACCGGGACCGTGAAAACATTCAGTACTTC. J is TRBJ2-4 and V is TRBV7-2, with D possibly called TRBD1 or TRBD2 (5 bases each). The germline V gene encodes CDR1 SGHTA and CDR2 FQGNSA. Trimming took off 6 bases at V and 5 bases at J, with 14 bases between the two ends. This CDR3 is 14 amino acids long. The full variable domain, with the rest looked up from reference TRBV7-2 and TRBJ2-4, is GAGVSQSPSNKVTEKGKDVELRCDPISGHTALYWYRQSLGQGLEFLIYFQGNSAPDKSGLPSDRFSAERTGGSVSTLTIQRTQQEDSAVYLCASRNRDRENIQYFGAGTRLSVL.

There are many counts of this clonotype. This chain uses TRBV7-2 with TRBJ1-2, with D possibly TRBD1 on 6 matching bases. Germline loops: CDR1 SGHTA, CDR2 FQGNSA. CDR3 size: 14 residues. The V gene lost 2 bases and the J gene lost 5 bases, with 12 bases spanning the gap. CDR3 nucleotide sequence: TGTGCCAGCAGCTTATCAGGGGAAGTATATGGCTACACCTTC. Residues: CASSLSGEVYGYTF.

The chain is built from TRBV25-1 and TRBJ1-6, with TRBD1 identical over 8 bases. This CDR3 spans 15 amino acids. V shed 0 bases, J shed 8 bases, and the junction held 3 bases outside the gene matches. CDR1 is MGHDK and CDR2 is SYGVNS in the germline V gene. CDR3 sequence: CASSEYQGAYSPLHF. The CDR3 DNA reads TGTGCCAGCAGTGAATATCAGGGGGCTTATTCACCCCTCCACTTT.

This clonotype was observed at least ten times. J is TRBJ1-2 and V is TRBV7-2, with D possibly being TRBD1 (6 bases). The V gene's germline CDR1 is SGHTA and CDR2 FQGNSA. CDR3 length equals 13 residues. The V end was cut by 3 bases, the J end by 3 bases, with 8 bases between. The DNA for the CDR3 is TGTGCCAGCAGCTTTAGGGGGGACTATGGCTACACCTTC. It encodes CASSFRGDYGYTF.

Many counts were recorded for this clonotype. CDR3 residues: CASSRSPQETQYF. In DNA, the CDR3 is TGTGCCAGCAGTCGTTCTCCCCAAGAGACCCAGTACTTC. This chain links TRBV12-3 or TRBV12-4 with TRBJ2-5, with D unclear. V shed 5 bases and J shed 1 base, with 8 bases lying between them. This CDR3 has 13 residues.